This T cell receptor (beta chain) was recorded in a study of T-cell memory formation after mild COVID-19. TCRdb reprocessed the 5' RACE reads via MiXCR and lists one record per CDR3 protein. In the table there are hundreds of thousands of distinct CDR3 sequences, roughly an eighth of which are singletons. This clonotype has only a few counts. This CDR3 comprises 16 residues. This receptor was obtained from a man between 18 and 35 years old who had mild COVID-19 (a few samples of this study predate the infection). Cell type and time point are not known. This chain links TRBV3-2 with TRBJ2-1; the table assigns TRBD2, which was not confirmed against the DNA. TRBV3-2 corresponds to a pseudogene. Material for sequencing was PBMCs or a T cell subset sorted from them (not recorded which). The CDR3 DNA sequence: TGTGCCAGCAGTGGGACCCAGCGGGGGGAAAAGGATGAGCAGTTCTTC. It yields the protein CASSGTQRGEKDEQFF.